This is a list of T cell receptor beta chains from one sample in a study of blood T cell repertoires in COVID-19. TCRdb's copy holds only in-frame clones and misses some; the assay was immunoSEQ multiplex PCR. The data hold fewer than 300,000 clones, with about four fifths observed a single time. The source material was peripheral blood. Source of these receptors: a person aged 65-85 years with COVID-19, enrolled during active disease. The CDR3 runs from the conserved cysteine through the conserved F or W. The D gene is left open where the match is weak. Some rows mark clone size as missing; the rest say once, few, many or name a class of expanded clone.

size,length,J,D,V,DNA,CDR3
-,19,TRBJ2-1,TRBD2,TRBV7-2,TGTGCCAGCAGCTACCACGGACTAGCGGCCGCAAACTCCTACAATGAGCAGTTCTTC,CASSYHGLAAANSYNEQFF
-,15,TRBJ2-5,TRBD1,TRBV10-2,TGCGCCAGCAGAGACTTGACAGGGGGCGCATTCCCCCAGTACTTC,CASRDLTGGAFPQYF
few,19,TRBJ2-7,TRBD2,TRBV4-3,TGCGCCAGCAGCCCATACTCCCCTCTAGCGGGAGGGGCGGCCTACGAGCAGTACTTC,CASSPYSPLAGGAAYEQYF
-,13,TRBJ1-6,-,TRBV6-5,TGTGCCAGCGCGGGCAGGGGAAATTCACCCCTCCACTTT,CASAGRGNSPLHF
-,15,TRBJ1-1,-,TRBV28,TGTGCCAGCAGTTTATGGGCGGATGAAAACACTGAAGCTTTCTTT,CASSLWADENTEAFF
-,16,TRBJ1-6,-,TRBV7-2,TGTGCCAGCAGCTTTCAGAGCCGGGCCTATAATTCACCCCTCCACTTT,CASSFQSRAYNSPLHF
-,14,TRBJ2-5,TRBD1,TRBV10-2,TGCGCCAGCAGTGCTACAGGGGGGCGGGAGACCCAGTACTTC,CASSATGGRETQYF
-,13,TRBJ1-6,-,TRBV20-1,TGCAGTGCTCGTGGACAGTCTGGTTCACCCCTCCACTTT,CSARGQSGSPLHF
-,15,TRBJ2-7,-,TRBV7-8,TGTGCCAGCAGCTTAGACCCGGGTCGGACCTACGAGCAGTACTTC,CASSLDPGRTYEQYF
-,14,TRBJ2-7,TRBD2,TRBV10-1,TGCGCCAGTTGTAGCTGTAGCGGGGGATACGAGCAGTACTTC,CASCSCSGGYEQYF
-,17,TRBJ1-2,-,TRBV14,TGTGCCAGCAGCCAAGTTCAGCGCGTGGGAGCTAACTATGGCTACACCTTC,CASSQVQRVGANYGYTF
-,16,TRBJ2-6,-,TRBV4-3,TGCGCCAGCAGCCCGAACTCCGGGTCTGGGGCCAACGTCCTGACTTTC,CASSPNSGSGANVLTF
-,16,TRBJ1-5,-,TRBV19,TGTGCCAGTAGTATAGGGGGGGGAGGGAGCAATCAGCCCCAGCATTTT,CASSIGGGGSNQPQHF
-,13,TRBJ2-5,-,TRBV15,TGTGCCACCAGCGCGGAGTACCAAGAGACCCAGTACTTC,CATSAEYQETQYF
-,18,TRBJ2-2,TRBD1,TRBV6-1,TGTGCCAGCAGTGTTTTAAGGAGGAGACAGGGTAACACCGGGGAGCTGTTTTTT,CASSVLRRRQGNTGELFF
-,15,TRBJ1-5,TRBD1,TRBV28,TGTGCCAGCAGTTCATGGGACAGGGGCGCTCAGCCCCAGCATTTT,CASSSWDRGAQPQHF
-,16,TRBJ2-1,-,TRBV7-2,TGTGCCAGCAGCCCGGGAGGGGGCGCATGGCGGGATGAGCAGTTCTTC,CASSPGGGAWRDEQFF
-,14,TRBJ1-2,-,TRBV3-1/TRBV3-2,TGTGCCAGCAGCCAAGATACAGTGATACGTGGCTACACCTTC,CASSQDTVIRGYTF
-,15,TRBJ2-1,TRBD1,TRBV9,TGTGCCAGCAGCGTAATCATCCAGGGGGTTGGTGAGCAGTTCTTC,CASSVIIQGVGEQFF
few,17,TRBJ1-2,-,TRBV4-1,TGCGCCAGCAGCCAAGCTGGGACTGGAGAGGGACACTATGGCTACACCTTC,CASSQAGTGEGHYGYTF